Presented here are 25 T cell receptor beta chains from one specimen sequenced in a study of blood T cell repertoires in COVID-19. Only in-frame clones appear in the TCRdb table, and some are missing; sequencing was by immunoSEQ multiplex PCR. The sample lists approximately 440,000 clones, 90% occurring once. Sequenced: PBMCs or T cells enriched from blood (not recorded which). The receptors come from a young man who had recovered from COVID-19.

The chain uses TRBV18 and TRBJ1-4; 7 bases align to TRBD1. The germline V gene has CDR1 KGHSH and CDR2 LQKENI. The trim removed 8 bases at V and 5 bases at J, leaving 8 bases unmatched. The CDR3 has 14 residues. The CDR3 loop reads CASTRDSKNEKLFF. The CDR3 DNA is TGTGCCAGCACTAGGGACAGCAAGAATGAAAAACTGTTTTTT.

CDR3 sequence reads: CASSLSAGVGAGELFF. The CDR3 DNA is TGTGCCAGCAGCTTATCGGCGGGAGTCGGGGCCGGGGAGCTGTTTTTT. The rearrangement links TRBV7-3 to TRBJ2-2, with 7 bases aligning to TRBD2. The junction had 9 bases not matched to a gene; V was cut back by 2 bases and J by 6 bases. This CDR3 has 16 residues. The V gene's germline CDR1 is SGHTA and CDR2 FQGTGA.

The rearrangement uses TRBV5-1 and TRBJ2-7, with 10 bases fitting TRBD2. Germline CDR1 reads SGHRS; CDR2 reads YFSETQ. J lost 1 base, V lost 4 bases, and 5 bases had no gene match. CDR3 length equals 15 residues. CDR3 sequence reads: CASSRSTSGSYEQYF. In DNA form, the CDR3 reads TGCGCCAGCAGCAGATCGACTAGCGGGTCCTACGAGCAGTACTTC. The complete variable domain, with remaining parts taken from reference TRBV5-1 and TRBJ2-7, reads KAGVTQTPRYLIKTRGQQVTLSCSPISGHRSVSWYQQTPGQGLQFLFEYFSETQRNKGNFPGRFSGRQFSNSRSEMNVSTLELGDSALYLCASSRSTSGSYEQYFGPGTRLTVT.

The chain joins TRBV7-3 to TRBJ1-1; 7 bases map to TRBD1. V was pared by 6 bases and J by 6 bases, with 10 bases of the junction left unmatched. The germline V gene has CDR1 SGHTA and CDR2 FQGTGA. The CDR3 sequence is 14 residues long. The CDR3: CASSPEGGNAEAFF. The CDR3 bases are TGTGCCAGCAGTCCTGAAGGGGGCAACGCTGAAGCTTTCTTT.

The gene calls are TRBV5-1 and TRBJ2-5; D perhaps matches TRBD1 (6 bases). Trimming stripped 4 bases from V and 2 bases from J, with 9 bases between. The CDR3 has 13 amino acids. The V gene's germline CDR1 is SGHRS and CDR2 YFSETQ. CDR3 DNA sequence: TGCGCCAGCAGCGTAGGGGGTCAAGAGACCCAGTACTTC. Amino acids: CASSVGGQETQYF.

This sequence joins TRBV19 and TRBJ1-3; no definite D call. CDR3 length: 15 amino acids. V dropped 6 bases and J dropped 2 bases, with 14 bases sitting between them. Per the germline V gene, CDR1 is LNHDA and CDR2 is SQIVND (reference sequence). CDR3 sequence: CASSGWRGAGNTIYF. CDR3 DNA sequence: TGTGCCAGTAGCGGGTGGCGTGGTGCTGGAAACACCATATATTTT. The full variable domain, with the rest looked up from reference TRBV19 and TRBJ1-3, is DGGITQSPKYLFRKEGQNVTLSCEQNLNHDAMYWYRQDPGQGLRLIYYSQIVNDFQKGDIAEGYSVSREKKESFPLTVTSAQKNPTAFYLCASSGWRGAGNTIYFGEGSWLTVV.

The chain has TRBV5-1 and TRBJ1-2; 7 bases are shared with TRBD1. Trimming cost V 0 bases and J 5 bases; bases outside gene matches: 19. CDR1 and CDR2 (germline): SGHRS, YFSETQ. This CDR3 has 19 amino acids. CDR3 amino acids: CASSLEAHRGRTEGYGYTF. The CDR3 DNA sequence: TGCGCCAGCAGCTTGGAAGCGCACAGGGGCCGCACCGAGGGGTATGGCTACACCTTC.

The chain has TRBV7-9 and TRBJ1-2; 8 nucleotides align to TRBD1. CDR1 and CDR2 from the germline V gene are SEHNR and FQNEAQ (reference sequence). V trimming: 4 bases; J trimming: 2 bases; junction bases outside the gene matches: 9. The CDR3 is made up of 16 amino acids. CDR3 sequence: CASSSRRQGTNYGYTF. DNA of the CDR3: TGTGCCAGCAGCTCCCGTCGACAGGGGACGAACTATGGCTACACCTTC.

The CDR3 sequence: CASSLVGSGEETQYF. CDR3 nucleotide sequence: TGCGCCAGCAGCTTGGTTGGTAGCGGGGAAGAGACCCAGTACTTC. The V gene is TRBV5-1, the J gene TRBJ2-5; 8 nucleotides line up with TRBD2. Germline CDR1 SGHRS, CDR2 YFSETQ. The junction had 4 bases not matched to a gene; V was cut back by 0 bases and J by 3 bases. The CDR3 consists of 15 residues.

This chain links TRBV15 with TRBJ2-1, with D possibly TRBD1 on 5 matching bases. Germline V CDR1 and CDR2: LNHNV, YYDKDF (reference sequence). The CDR3 loop spans 15 amino acids. V lost 6 bases, J lost 7 bases, and 19 bases lay in between. The CDR3 region is CATRGSGKGINEQFF. CDR3 bases: TGTGCCACCAGGGGCTCAGGGAAAGGGATAAATGAGCAGTTCTTC.

The V call is TRBV5-6, the J call TRBJ2-1; 8 nucleotides align to TRBD2. V shed 1 base and J 6 bases; nucleotides not matched to a gene: 12. The CDR3 has 17 amino acids. Germline CDR1 is SGHDT and CDR2 is YYEEEE. The chain's CDR3 is CASSLLGRAVSSNEQFF. CDR3 DNA: TGTGCCAGCAGCTTGCTCGGGAGGGCCGTCTCAAGCAATGAGCAGTTCTTC. The full variable domain, with the rest looked up from reference TRBV5-6 and TRBJ2-1, is DAGVTQSPTHLIKTRGQQVTLRCSPKSGHDTVSWYQQALGQGPQFIFQYYEEEERQRGNFPDRFSGHQFPNYSSELNVNALLLGDSALYLCASSLLGRAVSSNEQFFGPGTRLTVL.

The chain recombines TRBV29-1 with TRBJ1-1, with 9 bases lining up with TRBD1. The CDR3 runs to 14 residues. Looked up from germline, CDR1 is SQVTM and CDR2 is ANQGSEA. After removal of 7 bases from V and 1 base from J, the junction contained 7 bases not matched to a gene. CDR3 loop: CSAPTGGRNTEAFF. The CDR3 nucleotides are TGCAGCGCCCCAACAGGGGGCAGGAACACTGAAGCTTTCTTT. Variable domain in full (rest from reference TRBV29-1 and TRBJ1-1): SAVISQKPSRDICQRGTSLTIQCQVDSQVTMMFWYRQQPGQSLTLIATANQGSEATYESGFVIDKFPISRPNLTFSTLTVSNMSPEDSSIYLCSAPTGGRNTEAFFGQGTRLTVV.

The gene calls are TRBV28 and TRBJ2-1; D remains ambiguous. Germline CDR1 reads MDHEN; CDR2 reads SYDVKM. The CDR3 extends over 16 amino acids. The ends were cut back, 0 bases at V and 9 bases at J, with 18 bases in the middle. The CDR3 loop reads CASSLCFQWAICEQFF. CDR3 coding DNA: TGTGCCAGCAGTTTATGCTTCCAGTGGGCAATATGTGAGCAGTTCTTC.

The chain recombines TRBV27 with TRBJ1-1; TRBD1 might be the D (6 bases). Germline V gene lookup returns CDR1 MNHEY and CDR2 SMNVEV (reference sequence). This CDR3 has 14 amino acids. V was shortened by 8 bases and J by 5 bases, with 18 bases between the two germline ends. This chain's CDR3 is CASQKQGWRTEAFF. In DNA form, the CDR3 reads TGTGCCAGCCAAAAACAGGGTTGGCGGACTGAAGCTTTCTTT.

The rearrangement joins TRBV3-1 (or the pseudogene TRBV3-2) to TRBJ2-7; 7 bases line up with TRBD2. This CDR3 is built from 19 residues. Germline CDR1 LGHDT, CDR2 YNNKEL (reference sequence). Trimming cost V 1 base and J 0 bases; bases outside gene matches: 15. The CDR3 loop reads CASSQGWLVGGPLSYEQYF. Here the CDR3 DNA reads TGTGCCAGCAGCCAAGGGTGGTTGGTGGGAGGGCCTCTCTCCTACGAGCAGTACTTC.

The chain combines TRBV5-5 with TRBJ2-5; weak D call: TRBD2 (6 bases). There are 15 residues in the CDR3. V was trimmed by 3 bases and J by 0 bases, leaving 12 bases between them. The germline V gene encodes CDR1 SGHKS and CDR2 YYEKEE (reference sequence). In nucleotides, the CDR3 is TGTGCCAGCAGCTCGGGGGACCCCTACCAAGAGACCCAGTACTTC. Translating gives CASSSGDPYQETQYF.

The chain uses TRBV5-4 and TRBJ2-5; D remains unclear. Germline CDR1 reads SGHNT; CDR2 reads YYREEE (reference sequence). This CDR3 comprises 13 residues. V lost 0 bases and J 2 bases, leaving 5 bases between the germline ends. The CDR3: CASSLVKQETQYF. CDR3 sequence (DNA): TGTGCCAGCAGCTTGGTCAAACAAGAGACCCAGTACTTC.

The CDR3 here is CASSGPLDGEGSDTQYF. The CDR3 DNA reads TGTGCCAGCAGCGGCCCTTTGGACGGGGAGGGGTCAGATACGCAGTATTTT. The chain joins TRBV9 to TRBJ2-3; 7 bases align to TRBD2. Looked up from germline, CDR1 is SGDLS and CDR2 is YYNGEE. The CDR3 loop spans 17 amino acids. Unmatched junction bases numbered 14, after V lost 3 bases and J lost 4 bases.

The rearrangement joins TRBV7-6 to TRBJ1-2; 11 nucleotides agree with TRBD1. Germline loops: CDR1 SGHVS, CDR2 FNYEAQ. With V trimmed by 5 bases and J by 8 bases, 10 bases remained unmatched. CDR3 size: 15 residues. In nucleotides, the CDR3 is TGTGCCAGCAGCCTGGGGACAGGGGGTTCGAGCGGCTACACCTTC. Translating it yields CASSLGTGGSSGYTF. Using reference TRBV7-6 and TRBJ1-2 for the parts outside the CDR3, the full variable domain is GAGVSQSPRYKVTKRGQDVALRCDPISGHVSLYWYRQALGQGPEFLTYFNYEAQQDKSGLPNDRFSAERPEGSISTLTIQRTEQRDSAMYRCASSLGTGGSSGYTFGSGTRLTVV.

The chain carries TRBV5-1 and TRBJ2-7, with a weak D call TRBD2 (5 bases). CDR1 is SGHRS and CDR2 is YFSETQ in the germline V gene. V gave up 6 bases and J gave up 3 bases, with 16 bases separating them. This CDR3 is 14 amino acids long. The CDR3 here is CASKSWTGFYEQYF. CDR3 coding DNA: TGCGCCAGCAAAAGTTGGACGGGATTCTACGAGCAGTACTTC. The complete variable domain, with remaining parts taken from reference TRBV5-1 and TRBJ2-7, reads KAGVTQTPRYLIKTRGQQVTLSCSPISGHRSVSWYQQTPGQGLQFLFEYFSETQRNKGNFPGRFSGRQFSNSRSEMNVSTLELGDSALYLCASKSWTGFYEQYFGPGTRLTVT.

This rearrangement joins TRBV19 to TRBJ2-2; D remains unclear. V lost 11 bases and J lost 4, with 14 bases in between. The germline gives CDR1 LNHDA, CDR2 SQIVND (reference sequence). The CDR3 consists of 13 residues. CDR3 sequence: CALSSSGTGELFF. The CDR3 nucleotides read TGTGCCTTATCAAGCTCGGGCACCGGGGAGCTGTTTTTT. The whole variable domain, remainder taken from reference TRBV19 and TRBJ2-2, is DGGITQSPKYLFRKEGQNVTLSCEQNLNHDAMYWYRQDPGQGLRLIYYSQIVNDFQKGDIAEGYSVSREKKESFPLTVTSAQKNPTAFYLCALSSSGTGELFFGEGSRLTVL.

This rearrangement joins TRBV12-3 or TRBV12-4 to TRBJ2-7, with D tentatively TRBD1 (6 bases). The CDR3 loop spans 12 amino acids. Trimming left V 4 bases short and J 5 bases short, with 9 bases between. This chain's CDR3 is CASSYRVHEQYF. CDR3 sequence (DNA): TGTGCCAGCAGTTACAGGGTCCACGAGCAGTACTTC.

V usage is TRBV27 and J usage is TRBJ1-6; D uncertain. The CDR3 runs to 12 residues. With 3 bases removed from V and 13 bases from J, the gap between germline ends came to 10 bases. Germline V gene sequence: CDR1 MNHEY, CDR2 SMNVEV (reference sequence). The CDR3 here is CASSFPLRPLHF. The CDR3 coding sequence is TGTGCCAGCAGTTTCCCGCTCAGGCCCCTCCACTTT.

This clone was recorded once. This chain links TRBV6-5 with TRBJ1-4; a weak D match, TRBD1 (5 bases). The germline V gene has CDR1 MNHEY and CDR2 SVGAGI. The V gene lost 4 bases and the J gene lost 15 bases, with 18 bases spanning the gap. The CDR3 runs 13 residues. The CDR3 DNA sequence: TGTGCCAGCAGTTCTCCGGGACTGCGGGAAATGTTTTTT. Its protein is CASSSPGLREMFF.

V usage is TRBV6-1 and J usage is TRBJ1-3, with D tentatively TRBD1 (5 bases). CDR3 length equals 16 residues. V lost 1 base and J 1 base, leaving 11 bases between the germline ends. The V gene's germline CDR1 is MNHNS and CDR2 SASEGT. CDR3 region: CASSEGFGGSGNTIYF. CDR3 nucleotides: TGTGCCAGCAGTGAAGGCTTCGGGGGTTCTGGAAACACCATATATTTT.